Sequencing of this TCR beta chain was carried out in a study of T cell repertoires in cytomegalovirus infection (dated 2019 in TCRdb). For the study in its entirety: The HLA type of each donor mattered for the analysis, because public TCR beta signatures pointed to carriage of CMV infection along with the matching HLA type.

V is cut by 2 bases and J by 0 bases, and the space between the germline ends is 7 bases. For CDR1 and CDR2, the germline V gene lists SGHVS and FNYEAQ. The CDR3 holds 15 amino acids from the cysteine to the phenylalanine. The CDR3 DNA has 45 bases and is translated from base 1. Overall study outcomes, separate from this receptor: The ex vivo response was dominated by HLA-C-restricted CMV-specific TCR beta clonotypes, and the single most frequent clonotype in two of eight donors was supplied by these HLA-C-restricted clonotypes. In both this cohort and an independent cohort of approximately 350 donors, the cumulative frequency of public TCR beta family members distinguished carriers of CMV infection plus the relevant HLA type.

These reads were obtained on an Illumina HiSeq 1500. The public reads were reanalyzed by TCRdb: fastp trimming at Q25, MiXCR alignment, in-frame beta chains only. Every CDR3 protein is listed once, alongside the most common genes and DNA of its rows. The sample profile shows 510,000 or so distinct CDR3 sequences; around 27% of them were found once. Of the sample, 13% falls within the top ten clones. This clonotype was counted a few times. The target of this receptor is not known. The record has no base qualities; no much larger clone is one base away. Source material: PBMCs. This TCR was recovered from a human donor in good health (CMV status not recorded). Some clones in this sample may be carry-over from other donors' samples. The sequence links TRBV7-6 to TRBJ2-2; the D gene lacks a confident call. The nucleotide sequence reads TGTGCCAGCAGCTTATTTCTGCCGAACACCGGGGAGCTGTTTTTT. It translates as CASSLFLPNTGELFF.